The 31 T cell receptor beta chains listed next were all sequenced from one sample in a study of cytomegalovirus exposure and HLA in healthy donors. PCR amplification relied on 60 Vbeta primers (plus 13 Jbeta primers). Produced via immunoSEQ multiplex PCR; TCRdb's table is partial and in-frame only. The sample lists some 120,000 clones, less than 75% occurring once. The sample consisted of PBMCs. These receptors were taken from a woman in her thirties or forties in good health and CMV-seronegative.

The chain couples TRBV6-5 to TRBJ2-4; TRBD2 might be the D (6 bases). This CDR3 comprises 12 residues. In germline, CDR1 is MNHEY, CDR2 SVGAGI. The ends were cut back, 2 bases at V and 9 bases at J, with 8 bases in the middle. This chain's CDR3 is CASSYAGSIQYF. The CDR3 nucleotides read TGTGCCAGCAGTTACGCGGGGAGCATTCAGTACTTC.

The V call is TRBV11-2, the J call TRBJ2-1; 9 bases line up with TRBD2. The germline gives CDR1 SGHAT, CDR2 FQNNGV. The CDR3 has 18 residues. The ends lost 1 base at V and 6 bases at J; junction bases unmatched: 13. Here the CDR3 reads CASSLAEWLAGVGNEQFF. In DNA form, the CDR3 reads TGTGCCAGCAGCTTAGCCGAGTGGTTAGCGGGAGTGGGCAATGAGCAGTTCTTC. Drawing the rest from reference TRBV11-2 and TRBJ2-1, the complete variable domain is EAGVAQSPRYKIIEKRQSVAFWCNPISGHATLYWYQQILGQGPKLLIQFQNNGVVDDSQLPKDRFSAERLKGVDSTLKIQPAKLEDSAVYLCASSLAEWLAGVGNEQFFGPGTRLTVL.

The chain combines TRBV7-2 with TRBJ1-4, with D possibly TRBD1 on 6 matching bases. V lost 5 bases to trimming and J lost 4 bases, with 14 bases between them. This CDR3 contains 15 residues. Per germline, CDR1 SGHTA and CDR2 FQGNSA. CDR3 sequence: CASSTRQALNEKLFF. Here the CDR3 DNA reads TGTGCCAGCAGCACTCGACAGGCCCTTAATGAAAAACTGTTTTTT.

This chain joins TRBV7-3 and TRBJ2-1; TRBD2 matches at 8 bases. V shed 4 bases, J shed 10 bases, and the junction held 6 bases outside the gene matches. Germline V gene lookup returns CDR1 SGHTA and CDR2 FQGTGA. The CDR3 covers 13 residues. The CDR3 DNA is TGTGCCAGCAGCTCCCGTCTAGCGGGCGAGCAGTTCTTC. Residues: CASSSRLAGEQFF.

This chain uses TRBV5-5 with TRBJ1-3, with 11 positions matching TRBD1. The V gene end was trimmed by 0 bases and the J gene end by 2 bases; junction bases not matched to a gene: 1. Germline-derived CDR1 and CDR2 are SGHKS and YYEKEE (reference sequence). This CDR3 comprises 16 residues. DNA for the CDR3: TGTGCCAGCAGCTTGGCGGGACAGGGGGCTGGAAACACCATATATTTT. Encoded protein: CASSLAGQGAGNTIYF.

This sequence joins TRBV7-6 and TRBJ2-1, with 11 bases lining up with TRBD2. Germline V gives CDR1 SGHVS, CDR2 FNYEAQ. The CDR3 contains 19 residues. The junction had 20 bases not matched to a gene; V was cut back by 5 bases and J by 8 bases. The CDR3 DNA sequence: TGTGCCAGCAGCGCCCTATCCGTAGCGGGGGGGTTTGTTGGCGATGAGCAGTTCTTC. This encodes CASSALSVAGGFVGDEQFF.

The rearrangement uses TRBV7-2 and TRBJ2-3, with a weak D call TRBD2 (6 bases). Germline V gives CDR1 SGHTA, CDR2 FQGNSA. Trimming stripped 2 bases from V and 4 bases from J, with 10 bases between. The CDR3 contains 14 residues. The CDR3 is CASSLSLASDTQYF. The CDR3 DNA follows: TGTGCCAGCAGCTTAAGCCTAGCGTCAGATACGCAGTATTTT.

As concerns this clone: An end of the junction does not agree with germline; a read error may underlie this. The rearrangement joins TRBV7-7 to TRBJ2-1; weak D call: TRBD2 (6 bases). This CDR3 comprises 13 residues. In germline, CDR1 is SSHAT, CDR2 FNYEAQ (reference sequence). Here the CDR3 DNA reads TGTGCTAGCAGCTTAGACGGGGGAAATGAGCAGTTCTTC. Translating gives CASSLDGGNEQFF.

The chain employs TRBV7-6 and TRBJ2-2; 11 bases agree with TRBD2. The CDR3 contains 16 residues. Trimming took 4 bases from V and 2 from J; bases not matched to a gene: 3. Per germline, CDR1 SGHVS and CDR2 FNYEAQ. CDR3 DNA sequence: TGTGCCAGCAGCTCTAGACTAGCGGGAAACACCGGGGAGCTGTTTTTT. This codes for CASSSRLAGNTGELFF.

This chain joins TRBV7-8 and TRBJ2-5, with D tentatively TRBD2 (7 bases). Germline loops: CDR1 SGHVS, CDR2 FQNEAQ. The V end lost 5 bases, the J end lost 5 bases, and 15 bases lay between the germline ends. The CDR3 contains 14 residues. This CDR3 is CASSQTRGGETQYF. Here the CDR3 DNA reads TGTGCCAGCAGCCAAACCAGGGGAGGGGAGACCCAGTACTTC. Complete variable domain (other parts from reference TRBV7-8 and TRBJ2-5): GAGVSQSPRYKVAKRGQDVALRCDPISGHVSLFWYQQALGQGPEFLTYFQNEAQLDKSGLPSDRFFAERPEGSVSTLKIQRTQQEDSAVYLCASSQTRGGETQYFGPGTRLLVL.

V gene TRBV29-1 combines with J gene TRBJ1-2; 7 bases line up with TRBD1. The CDR3 totals 13 residues. The J segment lost 1 base and the V segment lost 6 bases, leaving 5 bases of the junction unmatched. Germline CDR1 reads SQVTM; CDR2 reads ANQGSEA. The CDR3 spells CSVGDRFNYGYTF. The CDR3 DNA follows: TGCAGCGTGGGGGACAGATTTAACTATGGCTACACCTTC.

The V gene is TRBV9, the J gene TRBJ2-5; tentatively, D is TRBD1 (5 bases). The J call may not be correct, given that the DNA end is closer to TRBJ2-7. The germline V gene encodes CDR1 SGDLS and CDR2 YYNGEE. The CDR3 is 16 residues long. CDR3 nucleotide sequence: TGTGCCAGCAGCGTAGAAGACAGATTAAGCTCCTACGAGCAGTACTTC. Translating it yields CASSVEDRLSSYEQYF.

V and J are TRBV11-2 and TRBJ1-1, with D perhaps TRBD1 (6 bases). The germline V gene encodes CDR1 SGHAT and CDR2 FQNNGV. The CDR3 extends over 14 amino acids. Trimming shortened V by 5 bases and J by 5 bases, and 15 bases separated the two germline ends. CDR3 bases: TGTGCCAGCAGCCTCCCCGGGGGGCGAACTGAAGCTTTCTTT. It specifies CASSLPGGRTEAFF.

This clone was counted a few times. The V and J genes are TRBV25-1 and TRBJ1-1; 9 bases line up with TRBD1. This CDR3 has 13 residues. CDR1 and CDR2 from the germline V gene are MGHDK and SYGVNS. The junction had 2 bases not matched to a gene; V was cut back by 2 bases and J by 7 bases. CDR3: CASSEVGQGEAFF. The CDR3 DNA reads TGTGCCAGCAGTGAAGTGGGACAGGGTGAAGCTTTCTTT. Filled out from reference TRBV25-1 and TRBJ1-1, the complete variable domain reads EADIYQTPRYLVIGTGKKITLECSQTMGHDKMYWYQQDPGMELHLIHYSYGVNSTEKGDLSSESTVSRIRTEHFPLTLESARPSHTSQYLCASSEVGQGEAFFGQGTRLTVV.

V gene TRBV9 combines with J gene TRBJ2-1, with D possibly TRBD1 on 6 matching bases. Germline CDR1 reads SGDLS; CDR2 reads YYNGEE. This CDR3 has 16 amino acids. Trimming shortened V by 3 bases and J by 8 bases, and 21 bases separated the two germline ends. The CDR3 nucleotides read TGTGCCAGCAGCGATGCGGGTGACAGGTTATTCGATGAGCAGTTCTTC. The encoded protein is CASSDAGDRLFDEQFF.

The chain joins TRBV27 to TRBJ2-7, with 8 bases matching TRBD1. The germline V gene has CDR1 MNHEY and CDR2 SMNVEV (reference sequence). Trimming cost V 4 bases and J 6 bases; bases outside gene matches: 8. This CDR3 region has 14 residues. The CDR3 is CASSSGQGPGEQYF. The CDR3 DNA reads as TGTGCCAGCAGTTCCGGACAGGGCCCAGGCGAGCAGTACTTC.

The rearrangement joins TRBV6-1 to TRBJ2-3; D is undetermined. The CDR3 extends over 13 amino acids. V was clipped by 6 bases and J by 1 base, with 8 bases between them. Germline-derived CDR1 and CDR2 are MNHNS and SASEGT. CDR3 sequence reads: CASRSSGTDTQYF. In DNA, the CDR3 is TGTGCCAGCAGATCCTCCGGCACAGATACGCAGTATTTT.

The V call is TRBV7-9, the J call TRBJ2-2, with TRBD2 identical over 11 bases. The CDR3 contains 18 residues. V trimming: 0 bases; J trimming: 7 bases; junction bases outside the gene matches: 10. Germline CDR1 reads SEHNR; CDR2 reads FQNEAQ (reference sequence). Written as DNA, the CDR3 is TGTGCCAGCAGCTTAGCTGTACTAGCGGGAGCTGGTGGCGGGGAGCTGTTTTTT. It is translated as CASSLAVLAGAGGGELFF.

The V and J genes are TRBV5-8 and TRBJ1-2; 8 bases line up with TRBD1. Looked up from germline, CDR1 is SGHTS and CDR2 is YDEGEE. With V trimmed by 0 bases and J by 7 bases, 5 bases remained unmatched. This CDR3 has 14 residues. The CDR3 loop is CASSLVQGAPGYTF. CDR3 nucleotides: TGTGCCAGCAGCTTGGTTCAGGGGGCGCCTGGCTACACCTTC. Complete variable domain (other parts from reference TRBV5-8 and TRBJ1-2): EAGVTQSPTHLIKTRGQQATLRCSPISGHTSVYWYQQALGLGLQFLLWYDEGEERNRGNFPPRFSGRQFPNYSSELNVNALELEDSALYLCASSLVQGAPGYTFGSGTRLTVV.

This clone was picked up a small number of times. The V gene is TRBV6-1, the J gene TRBJ1-5, with D hard to call. Trimming removed 1 base from V and 0 bases from J, with 16 bases in between. The V gene's germline CDR1 is MNHNS and CDR2 SASEGT. This CDR3 has 18 residues. The chain's CDR3 is CASSEVLSGGNSNQPQHF. In DNA, the CDR3 is TGTGCCAGCAGTGAAGTCTTAAGCGGAGGGAATAGCAATCAGCCCCAGCATTTT.

The chain has TRBV5-1 and TRBJ2-7; 7 nucleotides align to TRBD1. The ends lost 0 bases at V and 6 bases at J; junction bases unmatched: 6. The CDR3 totals 14 residues. Germline CDR1 and CDR2: SGHRS and YFSETQ. DNA of the CDR3: TGCGCCAGCAGCTTGGGCAGGGGGTCTGGCGAGCAGTACTTC. Translating gives CASSLGRGSGEQYF.

A few counts support this clone. This chain links TRBV5-6 with TRBJ1-1, with TRBD1 matching over 9 bases. The length of the CDR3 is 16 residues. The V and J ends lost 3 bases and 7 bases, in that order; junction bases with no gene match: 13. Germline V lookup: CDR1 SGHDT, CDR2 YYEEEE. The CDR3 loop is CASSSGQGWSLIEAFF. The DNA for the CDR3 is TGTGCCAGCAGCTCGGGACAGGGTTGGTCCCTGATTGAAGCTTTCTTT.

The chain has TRBV7-9 and TRBJ2-3, with 10 positions matching TRBD2. This CDR3 has 16 residues. The germline V gene has CDR1 SEHNR and CDR2 FQNEAQ (reference sequence). Germline trimming cut 5 bases from V and 2 bases from J; bases unmatched to any gene: 7. CDR3 in DNA: TGTGCCAGCAGCGTCGTGCTAGCGGGAGACACAGATACGCAGTATTTT. Residues: CASSVVLAGDTDTQYF.

The chain uses TRBV18 and TRBJ2-1; a possible D gene is TRBD1 (5 bases). V lost 4 bases and J lost 10, with 11 bases in between. This CDR3 has 12 amino acids. Germline V gene data show CDR1 as KGHSH and CDR2 as LQKENI. The CDR3, as DNA: TGTGCCAGCTCACTCGAACAGGTAGAGCAGTTCTTC. This gives the protein CASSLEQVEQFF.

DNA for the CDR3: TGTGCCAGTAGTTCGACAGGGACCCCAGATACGCAGTATTTT. Translation: CASSSTGTPDTQYF. This chain links TRBV19 with TRBJ2-3; 7 bases line up with TRBD1. With V trimmed by 5 bases and J by 4 bases, 6 bases remained unmatched. CDR1 LNHDA and CDR2 SQIVND come from the germline V gene (reference sequence). CDR3 size: 14 residues.

The V call is TRBV9, the J call TRBJ2-5, with TRBD2 identical over 9 bases. Germline V gene data show CDR1 as SGDLS and CDR2 as YYNGEE. V lost 4 bases and J lost 4; bases outside the gene matches: 8. The CDR3 loop spans 15 amino acids. The CDR3 is CASSPRLAEGETQYF. In DNA form, the CDR3 reads TGTGCCAGCAGCCCCAGACTAGCGGAGGGAGAGACCCAGTACTTC.

This chain joins TRBV7-9 and TRBJ1-1; 9 bases are a match to TRBD1. Trimming cost V 4 bases and J 4 bases; bases outside gene matches: 13. The germline V gene has CDR1 SEHNR and CDR2 FQNEAQ (reference sequence). The CDR3 covers 17 residues. DNA for the CDR3: TGTGCCAGCAGCTCCTGGACAGGGGCTATCTCGGTCACTGAAGCTTTCTTT. It is translated as CASSSWTGAISVTEAFF.

This clone was counted once. One end of the junction varies from germline; a read error may be responsible. CDR3 bases: TGTTCCAGCAGCTCCTGGACAGGGGCTATCTCGGTCACTGAAGCTTTCTTT. Protein: CSSSSWTGAISVTEAFF. The chain joins TRBV7-9 to TRBJ1-1; 9 bases are shared with TRBD1. The CDR3 contains 17 residues. Germline CDR1 and CDR2: SEHNR and FQNEAQ (reference sequence). Complete variable domain (other parts from reference TRBV7-9 and TRBJ1-1): DTGVSQNPRHKITKRGQNVTFRCDPISEHNRLYWYRQTLGQGPEFLTYFQNEAQLEKSRLLSDRFSAERPKGSFSTLEIQRTEQGDSAMYLCSSSSWTGAISVTEAFFGQGTRLTVV.

The V call is TRBV19, the J call TRBJ1-2; D is uncertain. The CDR3 spans 11 residues. Trimming left V 7 bases short and J 4 bases short, with 7 bases between. Germline values: CDR1 LNHDA, CDR2 SQIVND (reference sequence). The CDR3 DNA is TGTGCCAGTACCGCGGGCTATGGCTACACCTTC. Protein sequence: CASTAGYGYTF.

V is TRBV30 and J is TRBJ1-2; 7 bases agree with TRBD1. Per the germline V gene, CDR1 is GTSNPN and CDR2 is SVGIG (reference sequence). Unmatched junction bases numbered 7, after V lost 4 bases and J lost 8 bases. The CDR3 length is 12 residues. The DNA for the CDR3 is TGTGCCTGGAATGGACAGGTGGAGGGCTACACCTTC. Its protein product is CAWNGQVEGYTF.

V and J are TRBV18 and TRBJ1-5; no definite D call. This CDR3 comprises 15 residues. Trimming cost V 4 bases and J 0 bases, with 10 bases left between them. Germline V gene sequence: CDR1 KGHSH, CDR2 LQKENI. CDR3 in amino acids: CASSLSGYSNQPQHF. CDR3 in DNA: TGTGCCAGCTCACTTAGCGGTTATAGCAATCAGCCCCAGCATTTT.